This TCR beta chain was sequenced during a study of shared clonotypes between healthy human individuals. Study-wide results and limits: Of the naive CD4 clonotypes, around 5.2% were shared across several donors.

Remarks on this clone: Antigen specificity is unknown.

After removal of 5 bases from V and 11 bases from J, the junction contained 10 bases not matched to a gene. CDR1 SGHDN and CDR2 FVKESK come from the germline V gene. The CDR3 is made up of 16 amino acids. Within Nashville, Tennessee resided all donors, each a Caucasian adult. Sequencing was performed with immunoSEQ multiplex PCR; in TCRdb, only in-frame clones are kept and a portion is missing. The sample has some 900,000 clones; less than 85% are singletons. The origin of this receptor is a man in his late teens or twenties in good health. This chain uses TRBV14 with TRBJ1-6; 12 bases are a match to TRBD1. Sequencing was carried out using memory CD4+ T cells sorted from blood. The subset was: CD45RA-negative fraction. CDR3: CASSESRDRGRTPLHF. In nucleotides, the CDR3 is TGTGCCAGCAGCGAATCCCGGGACAGGGGGCGTACACCCCTCCACTTT.